This TCR beta chain appears in the sequencing data of a study of T cells after yellow fever vaccination. The TCR cDNA carried a universal primer site and UMIs from 5'RACE template switching. TCRdb ran MiXCR on the 5' RACE reads and lists one entry per CDR3 protein. The sample contains about 63,000 distinct CDR3 sequences, less than 8.5% of which appear only once. Overall study results and limits: Most clones from primary vaccination were detected again post-booster (almost 98% CD4, 70% to 90% CD8). High-abundance clonotypes from the bulk population could contaminate FACS-sorted repertoires. A secondary response was less intense yet reached its peak sooner, at day 5 versus 15.

The V gene's germline CDR1 is SGDLS and CDR2 YYNGEE. There are 15 residues in the CDR3. V gave up 5 bases and J gave up 2 bases, with 17 bases separating them. This clonotype was counted at least ten times. Its antigen is unknown. The sequence came from a man in his thirties or forties who received the YFV17D yellow fever vaccine. Here the sequenced sample was CD8+ T cells sorted from PBMCs, taken 15 days after the yellow fever booster vaccination. The chain joins TRBV9 to TRBJ2-7; tentatively, D is TRBD2 (6 bases). The CDR3 sequence: CASSPQGLGPYEQYF. CDR3 DNA: TGTGCCAGCAGTCCCCAGGGACTTGGGCCCTACGAGCAGTACTTC.